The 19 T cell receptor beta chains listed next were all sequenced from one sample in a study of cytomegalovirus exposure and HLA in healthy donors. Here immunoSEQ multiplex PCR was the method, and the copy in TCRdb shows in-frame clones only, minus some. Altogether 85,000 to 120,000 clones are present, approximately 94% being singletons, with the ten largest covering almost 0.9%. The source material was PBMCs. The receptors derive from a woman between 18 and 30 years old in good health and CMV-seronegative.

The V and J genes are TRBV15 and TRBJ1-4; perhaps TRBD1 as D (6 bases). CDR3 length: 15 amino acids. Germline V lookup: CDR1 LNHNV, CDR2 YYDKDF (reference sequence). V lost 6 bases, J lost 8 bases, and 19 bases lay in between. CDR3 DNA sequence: TGTGCCACCAGGAAAGGAGTACAGGGAGGGGAAAAACTGTTTTTT. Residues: CATRKGVQGGEKLFF.

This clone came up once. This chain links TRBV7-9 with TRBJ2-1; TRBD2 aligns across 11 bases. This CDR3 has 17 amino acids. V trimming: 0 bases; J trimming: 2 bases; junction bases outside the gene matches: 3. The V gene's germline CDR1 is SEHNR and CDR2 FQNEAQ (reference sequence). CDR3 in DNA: TGTGCCAGCAGCTTAGCGAAGGGACTAGCGGCCTACAATGAGCAGTTCTTC. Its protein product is CASSLAKGLAAYNEQFF.

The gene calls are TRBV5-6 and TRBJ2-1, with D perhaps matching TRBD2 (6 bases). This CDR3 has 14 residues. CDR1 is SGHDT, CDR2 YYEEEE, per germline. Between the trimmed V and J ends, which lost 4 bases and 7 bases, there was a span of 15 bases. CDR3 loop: CASSTIGDSNEQFF. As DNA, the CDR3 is TGTGCCAGCAGCACTATCGGGGACTCGAATGAGCAGTTCTTC.

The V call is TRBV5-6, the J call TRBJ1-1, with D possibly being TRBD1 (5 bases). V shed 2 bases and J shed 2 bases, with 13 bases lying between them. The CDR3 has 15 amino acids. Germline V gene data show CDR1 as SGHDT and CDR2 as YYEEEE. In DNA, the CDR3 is TGTGCCAGCAGCTTCCCCTCGACAGCCAACACTGAAGCTTTCTTT. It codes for CASSFPSTANTEAFF.

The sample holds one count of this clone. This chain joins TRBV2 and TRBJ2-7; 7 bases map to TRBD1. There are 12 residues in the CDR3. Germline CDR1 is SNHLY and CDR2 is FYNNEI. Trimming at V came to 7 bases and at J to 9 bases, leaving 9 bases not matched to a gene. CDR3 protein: CASKATGVRQYF. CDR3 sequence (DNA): TGTGCCAGCAAGGCTACAGGGGTGAGGCAGTACTTC.

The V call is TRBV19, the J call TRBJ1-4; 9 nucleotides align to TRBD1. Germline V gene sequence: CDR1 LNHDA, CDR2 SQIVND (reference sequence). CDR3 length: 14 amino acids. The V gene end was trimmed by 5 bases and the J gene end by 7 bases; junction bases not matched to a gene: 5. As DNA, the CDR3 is TGTGCCAGTAGTGGGGACAGGGTAGTTGAAAAACTGTTTTTT. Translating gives CASSGDRVVEKLFF.

CDR3 coding DNA: TGTGCCACTGACCCGGACAGGGGGCTGGAGACCCAGTACTTC. This sequence encodes CATDPDRGLETQYF. This sequence joins TRBV2 and TRBJ2-5, with 11 bases fitting TRBD1. This CDR3 spans 14 amino acids. V lost 10 bases, J lost 5 bases, and 9 bases stayed unmatched. CDR1 and CDR2 (germline): SNHLY, FYNNEI.

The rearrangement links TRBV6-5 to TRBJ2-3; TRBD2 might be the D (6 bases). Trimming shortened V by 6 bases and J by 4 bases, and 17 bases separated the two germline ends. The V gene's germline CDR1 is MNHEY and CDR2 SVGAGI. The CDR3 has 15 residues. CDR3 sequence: CASRPGLLGADTQYF. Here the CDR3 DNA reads TGTGCCAGCAGGCCGGGACTCCTGGGGGCAGATACGCAGTATTTT.

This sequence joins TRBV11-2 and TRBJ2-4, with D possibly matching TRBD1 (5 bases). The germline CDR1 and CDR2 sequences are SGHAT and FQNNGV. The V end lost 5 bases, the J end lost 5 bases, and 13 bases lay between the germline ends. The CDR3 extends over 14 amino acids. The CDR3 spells CASSPRTQQNIQYF. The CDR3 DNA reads TGTGCCAGCAGCCCGCGGACACAACAAAACATTCAGTACTTC.

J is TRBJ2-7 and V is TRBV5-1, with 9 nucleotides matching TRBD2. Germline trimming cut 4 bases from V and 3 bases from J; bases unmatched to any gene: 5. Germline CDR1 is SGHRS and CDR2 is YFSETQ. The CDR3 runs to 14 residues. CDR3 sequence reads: CASSGTTSGYEQYF. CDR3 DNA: TGCGCCAGCAGCGGAACGACTAGCGGCTACGAGCAGTACTTC.

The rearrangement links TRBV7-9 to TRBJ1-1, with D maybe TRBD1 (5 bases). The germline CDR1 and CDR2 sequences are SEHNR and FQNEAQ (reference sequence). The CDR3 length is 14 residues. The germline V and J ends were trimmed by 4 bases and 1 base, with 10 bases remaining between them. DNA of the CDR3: TGTGCCAGCAGCTCCCGACAGTCGAACACTGAAGCTTTCTTT. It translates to CASSSRQSNTEAFF.

The CDR3 sequence is CASSEWSKNTEAFF. For the CDR3, the DNA is TGTGCCAGCAGTGAATGGAGTAAGAACACTGAAGCTTTCTTT. The rearrangement joins TRBV25-1 to TRBJ1-1; D remains ambiguous. Germline values: CDR1 MGHDK, CDR2 SYGVNS. The CDR3 length is 14 residues. V was pared by 1 base and J by 1 base, with 7 bases between.

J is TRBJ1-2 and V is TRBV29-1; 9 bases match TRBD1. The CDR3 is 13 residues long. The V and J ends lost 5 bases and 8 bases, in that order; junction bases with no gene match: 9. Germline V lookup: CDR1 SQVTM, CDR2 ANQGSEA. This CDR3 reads CSVIPGQGYGYTF. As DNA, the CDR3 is TGCAGCGTTATTCCTGGACAGGGGTACGGCTACACCTTC.

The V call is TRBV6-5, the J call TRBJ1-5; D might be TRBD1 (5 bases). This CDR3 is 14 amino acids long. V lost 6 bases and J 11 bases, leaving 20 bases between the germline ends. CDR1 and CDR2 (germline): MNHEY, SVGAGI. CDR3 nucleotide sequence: TGTGCCAGCAGCCCTACTCAGGGTGGTAGGGCCCAGCATTTT. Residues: CASSPTQGGRAQHF.

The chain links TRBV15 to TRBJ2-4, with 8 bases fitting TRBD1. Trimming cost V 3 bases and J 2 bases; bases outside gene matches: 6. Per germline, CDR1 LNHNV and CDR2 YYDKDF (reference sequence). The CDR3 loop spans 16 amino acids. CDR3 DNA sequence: TGTGCCACCAGCAGGCGACAGGGGAATCCCAAAAACATTCAGTACTTC. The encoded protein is CATSRRQGNPKNIQYF.

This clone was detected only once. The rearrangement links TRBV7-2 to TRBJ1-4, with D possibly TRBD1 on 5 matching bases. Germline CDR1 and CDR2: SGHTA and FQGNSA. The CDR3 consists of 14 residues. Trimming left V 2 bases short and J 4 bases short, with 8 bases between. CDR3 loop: CASSLRGGNEKLFF. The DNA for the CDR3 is TGTGCCAGCAGCTTAAGGGGCGGTAATGAAAAACTGTTTTTT.

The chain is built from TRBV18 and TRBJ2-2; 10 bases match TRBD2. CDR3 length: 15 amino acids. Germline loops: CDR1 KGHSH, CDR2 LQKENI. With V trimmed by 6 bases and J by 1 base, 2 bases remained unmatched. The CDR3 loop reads CASSGLAVNTGELFF. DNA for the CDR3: TGTGCCAGCTCTGGACTAGCGGTGAACACCGGGGAGCTGTTTTTT.

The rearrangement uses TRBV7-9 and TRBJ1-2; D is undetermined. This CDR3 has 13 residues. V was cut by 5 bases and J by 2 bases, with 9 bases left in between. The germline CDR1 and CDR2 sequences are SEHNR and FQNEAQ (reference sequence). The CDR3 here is CASSGTANYGYTF. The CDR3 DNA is TGTGCCAGCAGCGGCACAGCAAACTATGGCTACACCTTC. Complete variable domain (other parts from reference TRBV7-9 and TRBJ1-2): DTGVSQNPRHKITKRGQNVTFRCDPISEHNRLYWYRQTLGQGPEFLTYFQNEAQLEKSRLLSDRFSAERPKGSFSTLEIQRTEQGDSAMYLCASSGTANYGYTFGSGTRLTVV.

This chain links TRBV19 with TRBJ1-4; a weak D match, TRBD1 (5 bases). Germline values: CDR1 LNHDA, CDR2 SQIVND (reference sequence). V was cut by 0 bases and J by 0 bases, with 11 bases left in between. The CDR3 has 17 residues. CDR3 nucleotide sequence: TGTGCCAGTAGTATAGAGACAGCACACGCAACTAATGAAAAACTGTTTTTT. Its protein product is CASSIETAHATNEKLFF.